Listed below are T cell receptor beta chains from one sample, sequenced in a study of cytomegalovirus exposure and HLA in healthy donors. This table comes from immunoSEQ multiplex PCR, and its TCRdb copy is limited to in-frame clones, with some not included. Altogether about 190,000 clones are present, more than 75% being singletons, with the ten largest covering roughly 1.3%. Material: PBMCs. These receptors originate from a man younger than 45 in good health and CMV-seronegative. The CDR3 runs from the conserved cysteine through the conserved F or W. Each record gives: clone size, V gene, D gene, J gene, CDR3 protein, CDR3 DNA. The D gene is left open where the match is weak. Rows may omit the clone size; those that give it use once, few, many or a size class.

abundance: .
v_gene: TRBV6-1
d_gene: TRBD1
j_gene: TRBJ2-7
CDR3aa: CASDRDTYEQYF
CDR3nt: TGTGCCAGTGACAGGGACACTTACGAGCAGTACTTC

abundance: .
v_gene: TRBV14
d_gene: TRBD1
j_gene: TRBJ1-2
CDR3aa: CASKKGQAYGGYTF
CDR3nt: TGTGCCAGCAAAAAGGGACAGGCTTATGGTGGCTACACCTTC

abundance: .
v_gene: TRBV7-8
d_gene: .
j_gene: TRBJ2-7
CDR3aa: CASSLVTQSKLYEQYF
CDR3nt: TGTGCCAGCAGCTTAGTCACGCAATCTAAGCTGTACGAGCAGTACTTC

abundance: .
v_gene: TRBV27
d_gene: TRBD1
j_gene: TRBJ2-7
CDR3aa: CASSLIDGTGSHEQYF
CDR3nt: TGTGCCAGCAGTTTAATCGACGGGACAGGGTCCCACGAGCAGTACTTC

abundance: once
v_gene: TRBV10-3
d_gene: TRBD1
j_gene: TRBJ2-1
CDR3aa: CAISDRVSYNEQFF
CDR3nt: TGTGCCATCAGCGACAGGGTATCCTACAATGAGCAGTTCTTC

abundance: .
v_gene: TRBV28
d_gene: .
j_gene: TRBJ2-7
CDR3aa: CASSPLVNEQYF
CDR3nt: TGTGCCAGCAGTCCCCTGGTGAACGAGCAGTACTTC

abundance: .
v_gene: TRBV27
d_gene: TRBD2
j_gene: TRBJ2-7
CDR3aa: CASSPGLAYEQYF
CDR3nt: TGTGCCAGCAGTCCGGGACTAGCGTACGAGCAGTACTTC

abundance: .
v_gene: TRBV14
d_gene: .
j_gene: TRBJ1-1
CDR3aa: CASSQAFNTEAFF
CDR3nt: TGTGCCAGCAGCCAAGCGTTCAACACTGAAGCTTTCTTT

abundance: .
v_gene: TRBV5-6
d_gene: .
j_gene: TRBJ1-3
CDR3aa: CASSLGTGPGNTIYF
CDR3nt: TGTGCCAGCAGCTTGGGAACAGGGCCTGGAAACACCATATATTTT

abundance: .
v_gene: TRBV27
d_gene: TRBD1
j_gene: TRBJ1-2
CDR3aa: CASSFARDSTDPKF
CDR3nt: TGTGCCAGCAGTTTCGCTCGGGACAGCACAGACCCCAAATTC

abundance: .
v_gene: TRBV4-3
d_gene: TRBD2
j_gene: TRBJ2-5
CDR3aa: CASSQEVRGVRETQYF
CDR3nt: TGCGCCAGCAGCCAAGAAGTGCGGGGGGTCAGAGAGACCCAGTACTTC

abundance: .
v_gene: TRBV28
d_gene: .
j_gene: TRBJ1-2
CDR3aa: CASSGGQTYNYGYTF
CDR3nt: TGTGCCAGCAGTGGAGGACAGACCTATAACTATGGCTACACCTTC

abundance: .
v_gene: TRBV4-1
d_gene: TRBD2
j_gene: TRBJ2-3
CDR3aa: CASSQVAGSLPSTDTQYF
CDR3nt: TGCGCCAGCAGCCAAGTAGCGGGGTCCCTTCCTAGCACAGATACGCAGTATTTT

abundance: .
v_gene: TRBV11-2
d_gene: .
j_gene: TRBJ2-1
CDR3aa: CASREWGRSYNEQFF
CDR3nt: TGTGCCAGCCGCGAATGGGGCCGCTCCTACAATGAGCAGTTCTTC

abundance: once
v_gene: TRBV7-2
d_gene: .
j_gene: TRBJ1-4
CDR3aa: CASSLALLSGPGEKLFF
CDR3nt: TGTGCCAGCAGCTTAGCGCTTTTGTCAGGGCCCGGGGAAAAACTGTTTTTT

abundance: .
v_gene: TRBV19
d_gene: TRBD1
j_gene: TRBJ1-1
CDR3aa: CASSGQGDAEAFF
CDR3nt: TGTGCCAGTTCGGGACAGGGTGACGCTGAAGCTTTCTTT

abundance: .
v_gene: TRBV28
d_gene: TRBD2
j_gene: TRBJ2-7
CDR3aa: CASTTVGASGAYYEQYF
CDR3nt: TGTGCCAGCACCACTGTGGGGGCTAGCGGGGCCTACTACGAGCAGTACTTC

abundance: .
v_gene: TRBV7-8
d_gene: .
j_gene: TRBJ1-5
CDR3aa: CASSPATGNQPQHF
CDR3nt: TGTGCCAGCAGCCCGGCGACGGGTAATCAGCCCCAGCATTTT

abundance: .
v_gene: TRBV7-2
d_gene: .
j_gene: TRBJ2-1
CDR3aa: CASSPGTSYNEQFF
CDR3nt: TGTGCCAGCAGCCCCGGGACTTCTTACAATGAGCAGTTCTTC

abundance: .
v_gene: TRBV18
d_gene: .
j_gene: TRBJ2-3
CDR3aa: CASSPPFSTEQTQYF
CDR3nt: TGTGCCAGCTCACCACCTTTTTCGACGGAGCAGACGCAGTATTTT

abundance: .
v_gene: TRBV6-1
d_gene: TRBD1
j_gene: TRBJ1-6
CDR3aa: CASSETTGGASSPLHF
CDR3nt: TGTGCCAGCAGTGAGACCACAGGGGGCGCAAGCTCACCCCTCCACTTT

abundance: .
v_gene: TRBV10-2
d_gene: TRBD2
j_gene: TRBJ2-3
CDR3aa: CASRRPGLGAAQYF
CDR3nt: TGCGCCAGCAGAAGACCGGGACTAGGGGCGGCGCAGTATTTT

abundance: .
v_gene: TRBV5-8
d_gene: TRBD1
j_gene: TRBJ2-1
CDR3aa: CASSLPGGSYNEQFF
CDR3nt: TGTGCCAGCAGCTTGCCAGGGGGCTCCTACAATGAGCAGTTCTTC

abundance: .
v_gene: TRBV6-5
d_gene: TRBD1
j_gene: TRBJ2-7
CDR3aa: CASSSPGQGSYEQYF
CDR3nt: TGTGCCAGCAGTTCCCCGGGACAGGGGTCCTACGAGCAGTACTTC

abundance: .
v_gene: TRBV5-4
d_gene: TRBD2
j_gene: TRBJ2-3
CDR3aa: CASSDPGLALSADTQYF
CDR3nt: TGTGCCAGCAGTGATCCGGGACTAGCCCTCAGCGCAGATACGCAGTATTTT

abundance: .
v_gene: TRBV28
d_gene: .
j_gene: TRBJ2-6
CDR3aa: CASRGARPSGANGLTF
CDR3nt: TGTGCGTCGCGGGGTGCAAGGCCCTCTGGGGCCAACGGCCTGACTTTC

abundance: .
v_gene: TRBV6-5
d_gene: .
j_gene: TRBJ1-3
CDR3aa: CASSLGGFGNTIYF
CDR3nt: TGTGCCAGCTCTCTGGGGGGATTTGGAAACACCATATATTTT

abundance: once
v_gene: TRBV18
d_gene: TRBD1
j_gene: TRBJ2-7
CDR3aa: CASSPRHDRDNEQYF
CDR3nt: TGTGCCAGCTCACCCCGGCATGACAGGGACAACGAGCAGTACTTC

abundance: .
v_gene: TRBV25-1
d_gene: .
j_gene: TRBJ2-4
CDR3aa: CASSLGAYKNIQYF
CDR3nt: TGTGCCAGCAGTCTGGGGGCTTACAAAAACATTCAGTACTTC

abundance: .
v_gene: TRBV15
d_gene: .
j_gene: TRBJ2-7
CDR3aa: CATSTRVSYEQYF
CDR3nt: TGTGCCACCAGCACCCGGGTCTCCTACGAGCAGTACTTC

abundance: .
v_gene: TRBV5-5
d_gene: .
j_gene: TRBJ1-5
CDR3aa: CASSLGLAVGSEQPQHF
CDR3nt: TGTGCCAGCAGCTTGGGCTTAGCAGTTGGTTCGGAGCAGCCCCAGCATTTT

abundance: .
v_gene: TRBV6-5
d_gene: .
j_gene: TRBJ1-2
CDR3aa: CASSPTYADGYTF
CDR3nt: TGTGCCAGCAGTCCAACCTATGCGGATGGCTACACCTTC

abundance: .
v_gene: TRBV4-2
d_gene: .
j_gene: TRBJ2-7
CDR3aa: CASSQANTEIYEQYF
CDR3nt: TGTGCCAGCAGCCAAGCAAATACAGAGATCTACGAGCAGTACTTC

abundance: once
v_gene: TRBV27
d_gene: .
j_gene: TRBJ2-5
CDR3aa: CASSLAGKEETQYF
CDR3nt: TGTGCCAGCAGTTTAGCGGGGAAAGAAGAGACCCAGTACTTC

abundance: .
v_gene: TRBV4-1
d_gene: .
j_gene: TRBJ2-1
CDR3aa: CASSQPSVGAYNEQFF
CDR3nt: TGCGCCAGCAGCCAACCTAGCGTGGGGGCCTACAATGAGCAGTTCTTC

abundance: .
v_gene: TRBV5-1
d_gene: .
j_gene: TRBJ2-3
CDR3aa: CASSLAGSAASTDTQYF
CDR3nt: TGCGCCAGCAGCTTGGCCGGGAGCGCCGCTAGCACAGATACGCAGTATTTT

abundance: .
v_gene: TRBV29-1
d_gene: TRBD1
j_gene: TRBJ1-1
CDR3aa: CSSHRGRTEAFF
CDR3nt: TGCAGTAGCCATAGGGGGCGGACTGAAGCTTTCTTT

abundance: .
v_gene: TRBV5-6
d_gene: .
j_gene: TRBJ2-7
CDR3aa: CASSPIGQGLYEQYF
CDR3nt: TGTGCCAGCAGCCCGATCGGTCAGGGACTCTACGAGCAGTACTTC

abundance: few
v_gene: TRBV6-1
d_gene: TRBD1
j_gene: TRBJ2-5
CDR3aa: CASSGTGVRETQYF
CDR3nt: TGTGCCAGCAGTGGGACAGGGGTGAGGGAGACCCAGTACTTC

abundance: .
v_gene: TRBV10-3
d_gene: TRBD1
j_gene: TRBJ1-1
CDR3aa: CAIRQGAGTEAFF
CDR3nt: TGTGCCATCAGACAGGGGGCCGGGACTGAAGCTTTCTTT

abundance: .
v_gene: TRBV5-1
d_gene: TRBD1
j_gene: TRBJ2-5
CDR3aa: CASSSRTGGEETQYF
CDR3nt: TGCGCCAGCAGCTCCAGGACAGGGGGGGAAGAGACCCAGTACTTC

abundance: .
v_gene: TRBV5-6
d_gene: TRBD2
j_gene: TRBJ2-7
CDR3aa: CASSFAGGGSYEQYF
CDR3nt: TGTGCCAGCAGCTTCGCGGGGGGAGGCTCCTACGAGCAGTACTTC

abundance: .
v_gene: TRBV7-8
d_gene: TRBD1
j_gene: TRBJ1-5
CDR3aa: CASSPRDRTNQPQHF
CDR3nt: TGTGCCAGCAGCCCCAGGGACAGGACGAATCAGCCCCAGCATTTT

abundance: .
v_gene: TRBV18
d_gene: TRBD1
j_gene: TRBJ1-6
CDR3aa: CASSPDRGNSPLHF
CDR3nt: TGTGCCAGCTCACCGGACAGGGGGAATTCACCCCTCCACTTT

abundance: .
v_gene: TRBV7-2
d_gene: .
j_gene: TRBJ2-4
CDR3aa: CASSPGIRGSIQYF
CDR3nt: TGTGCCAGCAGCCCCGGGATCCGGGGGAGCATTCAGTACTTC

abundance: .
v_gene: TRBV9
d_gene: .
j_gene: TRBJ1-6
CDR3aa: CASTDNRNNSPLHF
CDR3nt: TGTGCCAGCACCGATAACAGGAATAATTCACCCCTCCACTTT

abundance: .
v_gene: TRBV7-6
d_gene: TRBD1
j_gene: TRBJ2-2
CDR3aa: CASSPSTASGTGLTGELFF
CDR3nt: TGTGCCAGCAGCCCTAGTACGGCCAGTGGGACAGGGTTGACCGGGGAGCTGTTTTTT